The present T cell receptor (beta chain) was sequenced within a study of PD-L1 blockade in urothelial cancer. Study details: Samples came from 3 weeks, at the second dose, and 6 weeks into treatment. Overall study results and limits: Pretreatment blood TCR clonality under the median forecast improved survival.

This table comes from immunoSEQ multiplex PCR, and its TCRdb copy is limited to in-frame clones, with some not included. The table shows approximately 110,000 clones, with around 93% occurring only once. Note on this clone: Its antigen is undetermined.

Time point specified: peripheral blood 6 weeks after treatment start. The V and J ends lost 3 bases and 5 bases respectively, with 10 bases between them. The CDR3 runs to 13 residues. Per germline, CDR1 MRHNA and CDR2 SNTAGT. This sequence was found in a man aged 60 to 75 with urothelial cancer. The sample here was PBMCs, taken around atezolizumab (anti-PD-L1) treatment. This chain joins TRBV6-4 and TRBJ2-5; D unresolved. CDR3 residues: CASSEIAGETQYF. For the CDR3, the DNA is TGTGCCAGCAGTGAAATAGCTGGTGAGACCCAGTACTTC.